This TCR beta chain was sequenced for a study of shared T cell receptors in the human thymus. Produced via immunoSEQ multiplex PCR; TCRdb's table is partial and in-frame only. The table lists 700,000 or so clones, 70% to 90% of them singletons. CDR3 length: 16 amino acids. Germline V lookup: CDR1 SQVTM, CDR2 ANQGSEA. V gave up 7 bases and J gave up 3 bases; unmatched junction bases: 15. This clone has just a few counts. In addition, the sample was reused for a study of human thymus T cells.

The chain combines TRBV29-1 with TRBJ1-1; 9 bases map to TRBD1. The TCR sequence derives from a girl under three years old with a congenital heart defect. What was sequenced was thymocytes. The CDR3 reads CSATPWDREGYTEAFF. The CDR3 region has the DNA TGCAGCGCCACCCCTTGGGACAGGGAAGGTTACACTGAAGCTTTCTTT.